Below are 20 T cell receptor beta chains sequenced from a single sample in a study of T cell repertoires in cytomegalovirus infection. In TCRdb, the reads were re-called with MiXCR into one record per CDR3 protein. The table shows about 250,000 distinct CDR3 sequences, with over 15% occurring only once. Sequenced input: CD8+ T cells from PBMCs. The receptors stem from a human donor in good health (CMV status not recorded). Some clones in this sample may be carry-over from other donors' samples.

At least ten counts were recorded for this clonotype. The rearrangement uses TRBV7-8 and TRBJ1-3; D remains ambiguous. Trimming cost V 2 bases and J 4 bases, with 3 bases left between them. The germline V gene has CDR1 SGHVS and CDR2 FQNEAQ. This CDR3 is built from 12 residues. The CDR3 loop is CASSLRGNTIYF. CDR3 nucleotides: TGTGCCAGCAGCTTACGCGGAAACACCATATATTTT.

The sample holds many counts of this clonotype. The rearrangement links TRBV7-8 to TRBJ2-7, with 9 bases lining up with TRBD2. V shed 5 bases and J 3 bases; nucleotides not matched to a gene: 8. Germline V CDR1 and CDR2: SGHVS, FQNEAQ. The CDR3 has 15 residues. Here the CDR3 reads CASSLPSGGFYEQYF. The CDR3 nucleotides read TGTGCCAGCAGCCTCCCCAGCGGGGGGTTCTACGAGCAGTACTTC.

This clonotype was picked up a small number of times. The J gene is TRBJ2-7, the V gene TRBV2; TRBD1 aligns across 7 bases. From germline, CDR1 is SNHLY and CDR2 FYNNEI. The CDR3 has 14 residues. V lost 6 bases and J lost 2; bases outside the gene matches: 7. The CDR3 DNA sequence: TGTGCCAGCAGAACAGGGGAGAGGACCTACGAGCAGTACTTC. It translates to CASRTGERTYEQYF.

The rearrangement joins TRBV5-8 to TRBJ2-3; weak D call: TRBD2 (6 bases). V was shortened by 2 bases and J by 2 bases, with 15 bases between the two germline ends. Germline values: CDR1 SGHTS, CDR2 YDEGEE. The CDR3 has 16 residues. The CDR3 loop is CASSFRTSFLTDTQYF. CDR3 in DNA: TGTGCCAGCAGCTTCCGAACTAGCTTTCTCACAGATACGCAGTATTTT.

This clonotype was detected many times. J is TRBJ1-5 and V is TRBV4-1, with D hard to call. There are 17 residues in the CDR3. Germline V gene data show CDR1 as MGHRA and CDR2 as YSYEKL. Trimming took off 0 bases at V and 6 bases at J, with 18 bases between the two ends. This CDR3 reads CASSQESGMVRIQPQHF. Here the CDR3 DNA reads TGCGCCAGCAGCCAAGAGTCCGGGATGGTTAGAATTCAGCCCCAGCATTTT.

This chain connects TRBV2 to TRBJ2-7, with 7 bases lining up with TRBD2. After removal of 0 bases from V and 0 bases from J, the junction contained 20 bases not matched to a gene. This CDR3 comprises 21 residues. The V gene's germline CDR1 is SNHLY and CDR2 FYNNEI. The CDR3 region has the DNA TGTGCCAGCAGTGAAGCGCTCAGTCACCCCGCTCCTAGCGGCCGCTCCTACGAGCAGTACTTC. This codes for CASSEALSHPAPSGRSYEQYF.

This clonotype was seen a few times. The J gene is TRBJ2-2, the V gene TRBV24-1, with 7 bases matching TRBD1. From germline, CDR1 is KGHDR and CDR2 SFDVKD. The junction had 3 bases not matched to a gene; V was cut back by 0 bases and J by 3 bases. The CDR3 has 16 amino acids. CDR3 sequence reads: CATSDLRGPDTGELFF. CDR3 bases: TGTGCCACCAGTGATTTGAGGGGGCCAGACACCGGGGAGCTGTTTTTT.

This chain uses TRBV12-3 or TRBV12-4 with TRBJ1-2, with D hard to call. CDR3 length: 15 amino acids. Trimming shortened V by 2 bases and J by 6 bases, and 16 bases separated the two germline ends. The CDR3: CASSLTGRTMDGYTF. Here the CDR3 DNA reads TGTGCCAGCAGTTTAACGGGCCGGACGATGGATGGCTACACCTTC.

The table lists this clonotype with a few counts. The chain links TRBV20-1 to TRBJ1-2; D gene uncertain. CDR1 and CDR2 (germline): DFQATT, SNEGSKA (reference sequence). The CDR3 runs 12 residues. Trimming removed 5 bases from V and 2 bases from J, with 9 bases in between. In DNA, the CDR3 is TGCAGTGCTCCGGACGGGAACTATGGCTACACCTTC. Residues: CSAPDGNYGYTF.

This clonotype was seen more than once but under ten times. In DNA form, the CDR3 reads TGTGCCAGCAGTCCCCGCCTGACAGGGATCTCCTACGAGCAGTACTTC. It codes for CASSPRLTGISYEQYF. The rearrangement joins TRBV2 to TRBJ2-7, with 7 bases aligning to TRBD1. The CDR3 loop spans 16 amino acids. J was trimmed by 0 bases and V by 5 bases; bases with no gene match: 10. The V gene's germline CDR1 is SNHLY and CDR2 FYNNEI.

In its sample, this clonotype was seen a few times. An end of the junction differs from the germline gene, which may be a read error. This chain uses TRBV27 with TRBJ2-3; 8 nucleotides agree with TRBD2. This CDR3 is 15 amino acids long. Looked up from germline, CDR1 is MNHEY and CDR2 is SMNVEV (reference sequence). CDR3 bases: TGTACCAGCAGTCCGGGAGGGCTCTTCACAGATACGCAGTATTTT. It codes for CTSSPGGLFTDTQYF.

This clonotype was counted a single time. CDR3 nucleotide sequence: TGCAGTGCTAGAGATCACCGGGTTGTGGATCAGCCCCAGCATTTT. This gives the protein CSARDHRVVDQPQHF. This rearrangement joins TRBV20-1 to TRBJ1-5; no clear D gene. V was clipped by 0 bases and J by 5 bases, with 14 bases between them. This CDR3 contains 15 residues. The germline V gene encodes CDR1 DFQATT and CDR2 SNEGSKA (reference sequence).

This clonotype appeared many times. The rearrangement joins TRBV7-2 to TRBJ2-6; D uncertain. The germline V gene encodes CDR1 SGHTA and CDR2 FQGNSA. The germline V and J ends were trimmed by 5 bases and 0 bases, with 8 bases remaining between them. The CDR3 totals 15 residues. The CDR3 protein is CASSPGVSGANVLTF. The CDR3 nucleotides read TGTGCCAGCAGCCCAGGTGTCTCTGGGGCCAACGTCCTGACTTTC.

This clonotype was observed at least ten times. This sequence joins TRBV28 and TRBJ2-1; D may match TRBD1 or TRBD2 (5 bases each). The CDR3 is 11 residues long. Per germline, CDR1 MDHEN and CDR2 SYDVKM. The V end lost 7 bases, the J end lost 9 bases, and 10 bases lay between the germline ends. This CDR3 reads CASTWGIEQFF. For the CDR3, the DNA is TGTGCCAGCACCTGGGGGATTGAGCAGTTCTTC.

This chain joins TRBV6-5 and TRBJ2-3; TRBD2 matches at 9 bases. The CDR3 totals 16 residues. Germline V gene sequence: CDR1 MNHEY, CDR2 SVGAGI. The trim removed 0 bases at V and 1 base at J, leaving 2 bases unmatched. Written as DNA, the CDR3 is TGTGCCAGCAGTTACTCCGTAGCGGGGGGCACAGATACGCAGTATTTT. It yields the protein CASSYSVAGGTDTQYF.

V usage is TRBV10-3 and J usage is TRBJ1-2; 7 nucleotides line up with TRBD1. This CDR3 is built from 14 residues. Germline CDR1 is ENHRY and CDR2 is SYGVKD. J was trimmed by 8 bases and V by 6 bases; bases with no gene match: 12. This CDR3 reads CAISPGQQMWGYTF. DNA of the CDR3: TGTGCCATCAGCCCGGGACAGCAAATGTGGGGCTACACCTTC.

This clonotype was counted a few times. J is TRBJ2-3 and V is TRBV28; TRBD2 aligns across 12 bases. V was pared by 5 bases and J by 0 bases, with 9 bases of the junction left unmatched. The germline CDR1 and CDR2 sequences are MDHEN and SYDVKM. The CDR3 spans 18 residues. The DNA for the CDR3 is TGTGCCAGCAGTCCCATCACTAGCGGGGGGCCTAGCACAGATACGCAGTATTTT. This codes for CASSPITSGGPSTDTQYF.

This clonotype was counted between two and nine times. The chain employs TRBV6-2 or TRBV6-3 and TRBJ1-1; D gene uncertain. Trimming took off 0 bases at V and 4 bases at J, with 18 bases between the two ends. CDR3 size: 17 residues. CDR1 is MNHEY and CDR2 is SVGEGT in the germline V gene. The CDR3 nucleotides are TGTGCCAGCAGTTACTCGAAGGACGGAAGACCTTTCACTGAAGCTTTCTTT. It codes for CASSYSKDGRPFTEAFF.

This clonotype was recorded many times. The chain joins TRBV2 to TRBJ2-1; D remains unclear. V lost 10 bases and J 9 bases, leaving 22 bases between the germline ends. The CDR3 has 14 amino acids. From germline, CDR1 is SNHLY and CDR2 FYNNEI. The CDR3 spells CATPLPATAGEQFF. The CDR3, as DNA: TGTGCCACCCCTCTGCCCGCAACGGCCGGTGAGCAGTTCTTC.

Many counts were recorded for this clonotype. V gene TRBV9 combines with J gene TRBJ1-1; no firm D call. Germline lookup yields CDR1 SGDLS and CDR2 YYNGEE. This CDR3 comprises 13 residues. Trimming pared 0 bases from V and 5 bases from J, leaving 8 bases between. CDR3 sequence (DNA): TGTGCCAGCAGCGTAGGGATGGGGACTGAAGCTTTCTTT. Amino acid sequence: CASSVGMGTEAFF.